The 10 T cell receptor beta chains listed next were all sequenced from one sample in a study of T-cell reconstitution after alpha-beta-depleted transplantation in children. Using unique molecular identifiers, the investigators prepared the TCRbeta library. TCRdb re-called the PCR reads through MiXCR, storing one row per CDR3 protein. The top ten hold 15% to 20% of the sample, which has 140,000 or so distinct CDR3 sequences, 8.8% seen once. The source material was PBMCs, mostly from graft donor cells, sampled 180 days after TCRalphabeta/CD19-depleted stem cell transplant. The receptors were sampled from a female patient under 10 years old who had a stem cell transplant for congenital amegakaryocytic thrombocytopenia, so the T cells may come from the graft donor.

This clonotype was found many times. This sequence joins TRBV27 and TRBJ1-5; D is perhaps TRBD1 (6 bases). V lost 5 bases to trimming and J lost 4 bases, with 18 bases between them. CDR3 length: 16 residues. In germline, CDR1 is MNHEY, CDR2 SMNVEV (reference sequence). The CDR3 is CASSPLPGAANQPQHF. CDR3 coding DNA: TGTGCCAGCAGTCCCCTTCCAGGGGCGGCAAATCAGCCCCAGCATTTT.

This clonotype was counted at least ten times. The chain couples TRBV5-1 to TRBJ2-3; the D gene could be TRBD1 or TRBD2 (5 bases each). V lost 3 bases, J lost 0 bases, and 11 bases lay in between. Germline CDR1 is SGHRS and CDR2 is YFSETQ. The CDR3 contains 15 residues. The CDR3 nucleotides read TGCGCCAGCAGCTGGGACGGCTCTAGCACAGATACGCAGTATTTT. Amino acid sequence: CASSWDGSSTDTQYF.

This clonotype was found many times. This rearrangement joins TRBV5-6 to TRBJ2-5, with 7 bases that match TRBD2. CDR3 length equals 14 residues. Germline CDR1 is SGHDT and CDR2 is YYEEEE. After removal of 1 base from V and 4 bases from J, the junction contained 4 bases not matched to a gene. The CDR3 DNA reads TGTGCCAGCAGCTTGTGGGGGGGGGTAGAGACCCAGTACTTC. It is translated as CASSLWGGVETQYF.

This chain links TRBV9 with TRBJ2-2; 8 bases are shared with TRBD2. Losses at the gene ends were 4 bases for V and 3 bases for J; bases not matched to a gene: 8. Germline CDR1 and CDR2: SGDLS and YYNGEE. The CDR3 is made up of 16 amino acids. The CDR3 coding sequence is TGTGCCAGCAGCCCTAGGGGGACTAGATACACCGGGGAGCTGTTTTTT. Its protein is CASSPRGTRYTGELFF.

This clonotype was picked up many times. The CDR3, as DNA: TGCAGTGCTAGCGGGGTATCGTTGGGCTCCTACAATGAGCAGTTCTTC. Translated, it gives CSASGVSLGSYNEQFF. The chain uses TRBV20-1 and TRBJ2-1; a weak D match, TRBD2 (5 bases). V lost 3 bases, J lost 0 bases, and 15 bases lay in between. This CDR3 is built from 16 residues. CDR1 is DFQATT, CDR2 SNEGSKA, per germline (reference sequence).

This clonotype was observed at least ten times. The CDR3 reads CASSARTGLKTQYF. Here the CDR3 DNA reads TGTGCCAGCAGTGCCCGGACAGGGCTAAAGACCCAGTACTTC. This chain links TRBV25-1 with TRBJ2-5; 8 nucleotides match TRBD1. Germline CDR1 is MGHDK and CDR2 is SYGVNS. CDR3 length: 14 amino acids. V shed 4 bases, J shed 6 bases, and the junction held 7 bases outside the gene matches.

The genes are TRBV20-1 and TRBJ2-5, with 7 bases that match TRBD2. The germline gives CDR1 DFQATT, CDR2 SNEGSKA (reference sequence). The CDR3 is made up of 13 amino acids. V shed 7 bases, J shed 4 bases, and the junction held 9 bases outside the gene matches. The CDR3 protein is CSGHTAGLETQYF. In DNA form, the CDR3 reads TGCAGTGGACACACAGCGGGACTAGAGACCCAGTACTTC.

The chain employs TRBV6-5 and TRBJ1-6; TRBD1 agrees at 9 bases. The CDR3 is made up of 19 amino acids. V was clipped by 0 bases and J by 9 bases; unmatched bases: 15. CDR1 is MNHEY, CDR2 SVGAGI, per germline. DNA of the CDR3: TGTGCCAGCAGTTACTCGAGCGACAGGGGGTCTTTCTACAGTTCACCCCTCCACTTT. Translation gives CASSYSSDRGSFYSSPLHF.

The chain uses TRBV7-9 and TRBJ2-7; D not resolved. Trimming pared 2 bases from V and 5 bases from J, leaving 7 bases between. The CDR3 loop spans 12 amino acids. Germline CDR1 and CDR2: SEHNR and FQNEAQ (reference sequence). The CDR3 DNA is TGTGCCAGCAGCTTATTTGGAGACGAGCAGTACTTC. As protein: CASSLFGDEQYF.

This clonotype appeared many times. The V and J genes are TRBV10-3 and TRBJ1-4, with 9 positions matching TRBD1. This CDR3 comprises 14 residues. Germline V gene sequence: CDR1 ENHRY, CDR2 SYGVKD. V lost 11 bases and J lost 1; bases outside the gene matches: 5. CDR3: CASRQGGTNEKLFF. CDR3 bases: TGTGCCTCACGACAGGGGGGAACTAATGAAAAACTGTTTTTT.